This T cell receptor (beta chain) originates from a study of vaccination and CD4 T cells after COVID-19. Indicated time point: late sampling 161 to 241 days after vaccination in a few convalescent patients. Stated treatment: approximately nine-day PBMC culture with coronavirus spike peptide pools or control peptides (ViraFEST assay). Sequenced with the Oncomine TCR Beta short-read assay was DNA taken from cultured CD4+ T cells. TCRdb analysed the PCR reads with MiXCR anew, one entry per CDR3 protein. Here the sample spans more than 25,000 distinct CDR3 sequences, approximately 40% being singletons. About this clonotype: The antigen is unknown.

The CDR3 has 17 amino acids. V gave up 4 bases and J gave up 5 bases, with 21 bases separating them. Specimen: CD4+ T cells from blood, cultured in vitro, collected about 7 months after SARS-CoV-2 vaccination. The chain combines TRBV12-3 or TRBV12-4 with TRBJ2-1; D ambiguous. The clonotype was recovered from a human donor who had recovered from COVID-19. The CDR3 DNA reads TGTGCCAGCAGTTCTCCACGGCCCAGTAATTATAACAATGAGCAGTTCTTC. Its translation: CASSSPRPSNYNNEQFF.